The rows below give T cell receptor beta chains drawn from one sample of a study of siplizumab effects on memory and regulatory T cells. The table came from immunoSEQ multiplex PCR; TCRdb's copy has only in-frame clones and leaves some out. The data show more than 95,000 clones, with approximately 94% seen just once and about 1.8% held by the top ten. Sequenced material: non-Treg CD4+ T cells sorted from blood. These receptor sequences come from a human donor in good health. CDR3s include the opening cysteine and the closing phenylalanine or tryptophan. Fields, in order: CDR3 protein, CDR3 DNA, J gene, clone size, V gene, D gene. The D gene is left open where the match is weak. Rows give clone size only sometimes, using once, few, many, or a class for an expanded clone.

CASSPSPGREETQYF TGCGCCAGCAGCCCCAGCCCTGGGAGAGAGGAGACCCAGTACTTC TRBJ2-5 once TRBV5-1 .
CASSPGTGNGNTIYF TGCGCCAGCAGCCCCGGGACAGGGAACGGAAACACCATATATTTT TRBJ1-3 . TRBV4-1 TRBD1
CASKRASGEETQYF TGCGCCAGCAAGAGGGCTAGCGGGGAAGAGACCCAGTACTTC TRBJ2-5 once TRBV5-1 TRBD2
CSVVGTYEQYF TGCAGCGTTGTGGGGACTTACGAGCAGTACTTC TRBJ2-7 . TRBV29-1 .
CASSHNTEAFF TGTGCCAGCAGTCACAACACTGAAGCTTTCTTT TRBJ1-1 . TRBV11-2 .
CASSASGLGEAFF TGTGCCAGCAGTGCTTCGGGTCTCGGTGAAGCTTTCTTT TRBJ1-1 . TRBV27 .
CASSLLEYLSGNTIYF TGCGCCAGCAGCTTGCTGGAATACCTCTCTGGAAACACCATATATTTT TRBJ1-3 . TRBV5-1 .
CASRPGLSGSYNEQFF TGTGCCAGCAGGCCGGGTCTAAGCGGGAGTTACAATGAGCAGTTCTTC TRBJ2-1 . TRBV27 TRBD2
CARAARDRGPERANVLTF TGTGCCAGGGCGGCCCGGGACAGGGGCCCCGAACGGGCCAACGTCCTGACTTTC TRBJ2-6 . TRBV21-1 .
CASSNQETQYF TGTGCCAGCAGCAACCAAGAGACCCAGTACTTC TRBJ2-5 . TRBV7-2 .
CASSLNVGSGANVLTF TGTGCCAGCAGCTTGAATGTTGGCTCTGGGGCCAACGTCCTGACTTTC TRBJ2-6 . TRBV5-6 .
CASSLKGLAGGGAGELFF TGTGCCAGCAGCTTAAAGGGACTAGCGGGAGGCGGGGCCGGGGAGCTGTTTTTT TRBJ2-2 . TRBV7-3 TRBD2
CASTILLSSGNTIYF TGTGCCAGCACTATTCTTTTGAGCTCTGGAAACACCATATATTTT TRBJ1-3 . TRBV2 .
CASSPIQGGTEAFF TGTGCCAGCTCACCGATACAGGGAGGCACTGAAGCTTTCTTT TRBJ1-1 . TRBV18 .